Each of the 22 T cell receptor beta chains below was sequenced from the same sample in a study of Ad26.COV2.S vaccination and SARS-CoV-2 variants (dated by TCRdb to about 2021). Libraries came from the immunoSEQ multiplex PCR assay. Sourced from immuneACCESS, this table was stored by TCRdb with only in-frame sequences that have V and J called. A share of the clones is absent; for the studies checked, an unresolved V gene accounts for under half, and the remainder has no known explanation. The sample table holds roughly 320,000 clones, of which around four fifths were seen once. The ten largest account for 2% to 2.5% of the sample. Interpreted using the paper, the treatment or condition label stands for: around 19 received Ad26.COV2.S at low or high dose, single or two shots; about 5 received placebo; per-sample allocation not given. Repertoires of vaccine and placebo recipients were sequenced from samples taken on day 63 after the first injection.

Sequences were derived from peripheral blood, sampled in a trial of Ad26.COV2.S vaccine versus placebo. These receptors all stem from a person between 18 and 65 years old who received the Ad26.COV2.S COVID-19 vaccine or a placebo.

The chain couples TRBV9 to TRBJ2-3, with 9 positions matching TRBD2. The trim removed 3 bases at V and 6 bases at J, leaving 5 bases unmatched. Germline assignment: CDR1 SGDLS and CDR2 YYNGEE. The CDR3 has 14 residues. The CDR3 coding sequence is TGTGCCAGCAGCGCCCGGACTAGCGCGGATACGCAGTATTTT. Amino acid sequence: CASSARTSADTQYF.

The J gene is TRBJ2-2, the V gene TRBV9, with TRBD2 matching 12 bases. Trimming removed 4 bases from V and 5 bases from J; junction bases left unmatched: 3. In germline, CDR1 is SGDLS, CDR2 YYNGEE. The CDR3 runs 15 residues. In nucleotides, the CDR3 is TGTGCCAGCAGCTTGCTAGCGGGGGGGACCGGGGAGCTGTTTTTT. It encodes CASSLLAGGTGELFF.

The V gene is TRBV27, the J gene TRBJ1-6, with TRBD1 matching over 9 bases. Germline V gene lookup returns CDR1 MNHEY and CDR2 SMNVEV (reference sequence). J gave up 3 bases and V 4 bases, and 7 bases lay outside the gene matches. The CDR3 has 17 residues. The CDR3 region has the DNA TGTGCCAGCAGTTCAAGGGGGGACAGGGTCTATAATTCACCCCTCCACTTT. Translating gives CASSSRGDRVYNSPLHF.

The V and J genes are TRBV27 and TRBJ1-1, with 8 bases that match TRBD1. This CDR3 is built from 14 residues. CDR1 MNHEY and CDR2 SMNVEV come from the germline V gene (reference sequence). With 6 bases clipped from V and 3 bases from J, the junction kept 6 bases outside the gene matches. CDR3 sequence: CASRLQGVDTEAFF. CDR3 bases: TGTGCCAGCAGGCTACAGGGGGTGGACACTGAAGCTTTCTTT.

V and J are TRBV4-2 and TRBJ2-3; 10 nucleotides line up with TRBD2. Germline lookup yields CDR1 LGHNA and CDR2 YNFKEQ. V lost 10 bases to trimming and J lost 4 bases; unmatched junction nucleotides: 11. The CDR3 is 15 amino acids. CDR3 sequence (DNA): TGTGCCACCGACAGAGCGGGGGGGAGCGCAGATACGCAGTATTTT. Its translation: CATDRAGGSADTQYF.

This chain links TRBV9 with TRBJ2-1; a possible D gene is TRBD1 (5 bases). CDR1 and CDR2 (germline): SGDLS, YYNGEE. Between the trimmed V and J ends, which lost 4 bases and 0 bases, there was a span of 14 bases. CDR3 length: 16 amino acids. CDR3 residues: CASSFPRESSYNEQFF. In DNA form, the CDR3 reads TGTGCCAGCAGCTTCCCCAGGGAAAGCTCCTACAATGAGCAGTTCTTC. The full variable domain, completed using reference TRBV9 and TRBJ2-1, is DSGVTQTPKHLITATGQRVTLRCSPRSGDLSVYWYQQSLDQGLQFLIQYYNGEERAKGNILERFSAQQFPDLHSELNLSSLELGDSALYFCASSFPRESSYNEQFFGPGTRLTVL.

The chain has TRBV4-1 and TRBJ2-5; weak D call: TRBD1 (6 bases). The germline V gene has CDR1 MGHRA and CDR2 YSYEKL. The length of the CDR3 is 13 residues. V shed 1 base and J shed 5 bases, with 8 bases lying between them. CDR3 residues: CASSQARGETQYF. Written as DNA, the CDR3 is TGCGCCAGCAGCCAAGCCAGGGGTGAGACCCAGTACTTC.

The rearrangement links TRBV7-3 to TRBJ2-6; tentatively, D is TRBD2 (5 bases). V was clipped by 5 bases and J by 0 bases, with 20 bases between them. The CDR3 runs 19 residues. The germline V gene has CDR1 SGHTA and CDR2 FQGTGA. Written as DNA, the CDR3 is TGTGCCAGCAGCCGCTCGGGCGGGCAGCTGCTCTCTGGGGCCAACGTCCTGACTTTC. Translated, it gives CASSRSGGQLLSGANVLTF.

The gene calls are TRBV7-9 and TRBJ1-2, with D tentatively TRBD1 (5 bases). The CDR3 extends over 14 amino acids. V lost 6 bases and J 4 bases, leaving 15 bases between the germline ends. CDR1 and CDR2 (germline): SEHNR, FQNEAQ (reference sequence). The CDR3 coding sequence is TGTGCCAGCAGTTCACTCGGGCAGGGCTATGGCTACACCTTC. Protein sequence: CASSSLGQGYGYTF.

The rearrangement joins TRBV4-1 to TRBJ2-2, with D perhaps matching TRBD1 (5 bases). The V end lost 0 bases, the J end lost 9 bases, and 8 bases lay between the germline ends. Germline V CDR1 and CDR2: MGHRA, YSYEKL. The CDR3 runs to 13 residues. The CDR3 nucleotides read TGCGCCAGCAGCCAAGATAGGGGCAGGGAGCTGTTTTTT. Translated: CASSQDRGRELFF.

The chain employs TRBV5-1 and TRBJ2-5; weak D call: TRBD1 (6 bases). Germline V gene data show CDR1 as SGHRS and CDR2 as YFSETQ. This CDR3 comprises 17 residues. The V and J ends lost 3 bases and 2 bases respectively, with 20 bases between them. CDR3 residues: CASSWGTSRPLQETQYF. CDR3 DNA sequence: TGCGCCAGCAGCTGGGGGACAAGTCGGCCTCTGCAAGAGACCCAGTACTTC.

The rearrangement joins TRBV28 to TRBJ2-1, with 9 bases aligning to TRBD1. CDR3 length equals 16 residues. The V and J ends lost 6 bases and 4 bases, in that order; junction bases with no gene match: 10. Germline CDR1 MDHEN, CDR2 SYDVKM. The CDR3 nucleotides are TGTGCCAGCAGAACCACAGGGGGCGAAAGGTACAATGAGCAGTTCTTC. Protein: CASRTTGGERYNEQFF.

This rearrangement joins TRBV7-2 to TRBJ2-2, with 7 bases matching TRBD2. CDR1 and CDR2 (germline): SGHTA, FQGNSA. The CDR3 extends over 15 amino acids. Trimming cost V 1 base and J 4 bases; bases outside gene matches: 3. CDR3 nucleotides: TGTGCCAGCAGCTTAGAAGCGGGGCTCACCGGGGAGCTGTTTTTT. This codes for CASSLEAGLTGELFF.

The rearrangement uses TRBV7-3 and TRBJ2-1; D possibly corresponds to TRBD2 (5 bases). Trimming removed 5 bases from V and 0 bases from J, with 11 bases in between. From germline, CDR1 is SGHTA and CDR2 FQGTGA. This CDR3 has 15 amino acids. CDR3 nucleotide sequence: TGTGCCAGCAGCCATGACTACCGCTCCTACAATGAGCAGTTCTTC. Translated: CASSHDYRSYNEQFF.

This chain links TRBV9 with TRBJ2-7, with D unresolved. V gave up 0 bases and J gave up 4 bases, with 8 bases separating them. The CDR3 is 13 residues long. Germline-derived CDR1 and CDR2 are SGDLS and YYNGEE. This chain's CDR3 is CASSVEQSYEQYF. The CDR3 nucleotides read TGTGCCAGCAGCGTAGAACAGAGTTACGAGCAGTACTTC.

The V call is TRBV5-1, the J call TRBJ2-2, with D perhaps TRBD1 (6 bases). Germline CDR1 is SGHRS and CDR2 is YFSETQ. V lost 9 bases to trimming and J lost 1 base, with 13 bases between them. CDR3 length: 14 amino acids. The CDR3 coding sequence is TGCGCCACCCAGGGGATCGGGAACACCGGGGAGCTGTTTTTT. Translating it yields CATQGIGNTGELFF.

The chain has TRBV19 and TRBJ2-2; unclear D gene. CDR3 length equals 15 residues. Germline CDR1 and CDR2: LNHDA and SQIVND (reference sequence). The V gene lost 3 bases and the J gene lost 5 bases, with 13 bases spanning the gap. CDR3 protein: CASSMRRLGTGELFF. CDR3 in DNA: TGTGCCAGTAGTATGAGGAGACTGGGTACCGGGGAGCTGTTTTTT. The full variable domain, in which reference TRBV19 and TRBJ2-2 provide the parts outside the CDR3, is DGGITQSPKYLFRKEGQNVTLSCEQNLNHDAMYWYRQDPGQGLRLIYYSQIVNDFQKGDIAEGYSVSREKKESFPLTVTSAQKNPTAFYLCASSMRRLGTGELFFGEGSRLTVL.

The chain is built from TRBV5-5 and TRBJ2-5, with D unresolved. Germline lookup yields CDR1 SGHKS and CDR2 YYEKEE (reference sequence). The V end was cut by 4 bases, the J end by 5 bases, with 21 bases between. The CDR3 is 16 residues long. CDR3 region: CASSPRFRPREETQYF. CDR3 nucleotide sequence: TGTGCCAGCAGCCCCCGATTTCGGCCCCGAGAGGAGACCCAGTACTTC.

The chain couples TRBV5-4 to TRBJ1-1; D unresolved. Germline CDR1 SGHNT, CDR2 YYREEE (reference sequence). This CDR3 is built from 10 residues. V shed 3 bases and J shed 10 bases, with 7 bases lying between them. This CDR3 is CASSSPPAFF. Written as DNA, the CDR3 is TGTGCCAGCAGCTCACCCCCAGCTTTCTTT.

The genes are TRBV7-3 and TRBJ2-5; TRBD1 matches at 11 bases. The V segment lost 5 bases and the J segment 5 bases; nucleotides outside the gene matches: 10. From germline, CDR1 is SGHTA and CDR2 FQGTGA. The CDR3 has 16 amino acids. The CDR3 is CASSRGTGGSSETQYF. In nucleotides, the CDR3 is TGTGCCAGCAGCCGAGGGACAGGGGGGTCAAGCGAGACCCAGTACTTC.

The rearrangement joins TRBV3-1 (or the pseudogene TRBV3-2) to TRBJ1-5, with D tentatively TRBD1 (5 bases). Germline CDR1 and CDR2: LGHDT and YNNKEL (reference sequence). This CDR3 spans 15 amino acids. Trimming stripped 0 bases from V and 5 bases from J, with 11 bases between. Written as DNA, the CDR3 is TGTGCCAGCAGCCAAGATGGCAGGGCCTATCAGCCCCAGCATTTT. Its protein product is CASSQDGRAYQPQHF.

This chain links TRBV28 with TRBJ1-5; no clear D. V lost 6 bases and J lost 4, with 7 bases in between. Germline loops: CDR1 MDHEN, CDR2 SYDVKM. CDR3 size: 12 residues. The CDR3: CASSDANQPQHF. The DNA for the CDR3 is TGTGCCAGCAGCGATGCTAATCAGCCCCAGCATTTT.